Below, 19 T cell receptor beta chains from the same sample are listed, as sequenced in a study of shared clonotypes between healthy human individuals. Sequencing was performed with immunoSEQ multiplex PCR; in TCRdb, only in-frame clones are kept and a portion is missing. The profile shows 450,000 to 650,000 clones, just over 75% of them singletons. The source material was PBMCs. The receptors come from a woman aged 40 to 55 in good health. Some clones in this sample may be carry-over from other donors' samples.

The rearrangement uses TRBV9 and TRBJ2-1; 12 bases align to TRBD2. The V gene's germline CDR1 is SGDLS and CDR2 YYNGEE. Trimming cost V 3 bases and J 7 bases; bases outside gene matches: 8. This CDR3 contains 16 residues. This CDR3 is CASSDILAGGRNEQFF. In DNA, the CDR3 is TGTGCCAGCAGCGACATCCTAGCGGGAGGGCGAAATGAGCAGTTCTTC. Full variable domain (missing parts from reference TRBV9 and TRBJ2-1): DSGVTQTPKHLITATGQRVTLRCSPRSGDLSVYWYQQSLDQGLQFLIQYYNGEERAKGNILERFSAQQFPDLHSELNLSSLELGDSALYFCASSDILAGGRNEQFFGPGTRLTVL.

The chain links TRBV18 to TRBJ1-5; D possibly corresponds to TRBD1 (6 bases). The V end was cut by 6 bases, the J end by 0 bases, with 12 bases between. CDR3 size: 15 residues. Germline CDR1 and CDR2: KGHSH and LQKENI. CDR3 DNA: TGTGCCAGCTCGAGCGGGACACTTAGCAATCAGCCCCAGCATTTT. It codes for CASSSGTLSNQPQHF.

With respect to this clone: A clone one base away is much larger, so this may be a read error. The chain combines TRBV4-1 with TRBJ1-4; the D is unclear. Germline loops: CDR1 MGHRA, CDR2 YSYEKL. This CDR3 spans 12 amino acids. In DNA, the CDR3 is TGCGTCAGCATGGGGATTAATGAAAAACTGTTTTTT. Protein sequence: CVSMGINEKLFF.

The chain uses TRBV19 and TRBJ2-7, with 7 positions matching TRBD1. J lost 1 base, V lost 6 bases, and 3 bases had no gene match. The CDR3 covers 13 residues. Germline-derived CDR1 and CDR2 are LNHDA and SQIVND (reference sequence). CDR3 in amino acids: CASSETGSYEQYF. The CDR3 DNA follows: TGTGCCAGTAGCGAGACAGGGTCCTACGAGCAGTACTTC.

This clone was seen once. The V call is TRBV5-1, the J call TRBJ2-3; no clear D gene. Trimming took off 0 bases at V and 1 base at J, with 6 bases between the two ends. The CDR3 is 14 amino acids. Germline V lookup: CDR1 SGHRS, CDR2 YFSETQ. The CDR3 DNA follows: TGCGCCAGCAGCTTGGTCACGGGCACAGATACGCAGTATTTT. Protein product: CASSLVTGTDTQYF.

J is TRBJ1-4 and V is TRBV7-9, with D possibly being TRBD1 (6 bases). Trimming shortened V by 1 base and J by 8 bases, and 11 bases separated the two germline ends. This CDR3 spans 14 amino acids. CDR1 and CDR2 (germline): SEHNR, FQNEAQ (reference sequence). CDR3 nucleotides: TGTGCCAGCAGCTTAGACAGGGCTTCGGAAAAACTGTTTTTT. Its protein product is CASSLDRASEKLFF.

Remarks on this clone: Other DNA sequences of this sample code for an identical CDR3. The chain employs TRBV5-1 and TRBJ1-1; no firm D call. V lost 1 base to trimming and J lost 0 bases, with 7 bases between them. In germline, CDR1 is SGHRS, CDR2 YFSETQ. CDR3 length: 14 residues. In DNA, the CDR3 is TGCGCCAGCAGCTTGCTTGGAGTGAACACTGAAGCTTTCTTT. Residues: CASSLLGVNTEAFF.

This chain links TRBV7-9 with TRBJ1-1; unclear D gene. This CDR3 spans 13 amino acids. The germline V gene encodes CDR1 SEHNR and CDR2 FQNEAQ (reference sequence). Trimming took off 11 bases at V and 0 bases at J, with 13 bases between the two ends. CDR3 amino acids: CAVSKGLNTEAFF. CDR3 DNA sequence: TGTGCCGTCAGCAAAGGATTGAACACTGAAGCTTTCTTT.

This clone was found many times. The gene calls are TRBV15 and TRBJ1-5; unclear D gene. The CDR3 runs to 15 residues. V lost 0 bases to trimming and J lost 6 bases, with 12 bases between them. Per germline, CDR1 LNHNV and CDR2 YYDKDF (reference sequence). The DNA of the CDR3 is TGTGCCACCAGCAGAGAGGCAGAGGGCGGTCAGCCCCAGCATTTT. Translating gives CATSREAEGGQPQHF.

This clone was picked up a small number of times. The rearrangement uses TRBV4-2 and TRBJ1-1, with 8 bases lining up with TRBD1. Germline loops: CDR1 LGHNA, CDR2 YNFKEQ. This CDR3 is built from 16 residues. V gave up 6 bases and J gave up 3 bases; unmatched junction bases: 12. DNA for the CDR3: TGTGCCAGCAGTCCGTCCCGGGACAGGTCCCACACTGAAGCTTTCTTT. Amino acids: CASSPSRDRSHTEAFF.

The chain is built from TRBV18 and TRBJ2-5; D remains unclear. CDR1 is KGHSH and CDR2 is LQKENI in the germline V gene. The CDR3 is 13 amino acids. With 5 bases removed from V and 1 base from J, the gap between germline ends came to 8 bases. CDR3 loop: CASSRQVQETQYF. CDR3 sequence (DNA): TGTGCCAGCTCAAGGCAGGTCCAAGAGACCCAGTACTTC.

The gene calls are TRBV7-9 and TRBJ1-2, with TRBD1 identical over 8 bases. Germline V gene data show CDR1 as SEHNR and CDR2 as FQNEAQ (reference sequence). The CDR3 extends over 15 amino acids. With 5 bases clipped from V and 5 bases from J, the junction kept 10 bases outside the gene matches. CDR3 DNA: TGTGCCAGCAGCCCTGGGGACAGGAGTGAATATGGCTACACCTTC. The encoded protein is CASSPGDRSEYGYTF.

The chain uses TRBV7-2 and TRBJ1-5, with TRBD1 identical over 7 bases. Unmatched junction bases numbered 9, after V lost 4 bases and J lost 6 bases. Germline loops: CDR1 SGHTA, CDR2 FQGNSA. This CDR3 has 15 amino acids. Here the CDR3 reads CASSSRSGGSQPQHF. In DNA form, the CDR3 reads TGTGCCAGCAGCTCCCGGTCAGGGGGGAGTCAGCCCCAGCATTTT. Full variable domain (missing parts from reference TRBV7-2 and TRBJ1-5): GAGVSQSPSNKVTEKGKDVELRCDPISGHTALYWYRQSLGQGLEFLIYFQGNSAPDKSGLPSDRFSAERTGGSVSTLTIQRTQQEDSAVYLCASSSRSGGSQPQHFGDGTRLSIL.

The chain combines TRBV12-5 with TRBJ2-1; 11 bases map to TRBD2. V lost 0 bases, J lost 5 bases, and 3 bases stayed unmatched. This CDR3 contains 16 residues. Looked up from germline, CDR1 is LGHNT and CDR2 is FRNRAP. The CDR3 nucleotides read TGTGCTAGTGGTTTGGTAGGGACTAGCGGTAACAATGAGCAGTTCTTC. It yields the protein CASGLVGTSGNNEQFF.

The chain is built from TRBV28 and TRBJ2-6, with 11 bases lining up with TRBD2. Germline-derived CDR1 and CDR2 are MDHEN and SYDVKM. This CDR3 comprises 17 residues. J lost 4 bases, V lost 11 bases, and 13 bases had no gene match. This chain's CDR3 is CAARGTSGSSGANVLTF. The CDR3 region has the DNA TGTGCCGCAAGGGGGACTAGCGGATCATCGGGGGCCAACGTCCTGACTTTC.

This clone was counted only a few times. CDR3 sequence: CASSLTGTPGTGELFF. CDR3 in DNA: TGTGCCAGCAGCTTAACGGGGACCCCGGGCACCGGGGAGCTGTTTTTT. This chain joins TRBV7-3 and TRBJ2-2, with D perhaps TRBD1 or TRBD2 (5 bases each). The CDR3 length is 16 residues. Looked up from germline, CDR1 is SGHTA and CDR2 is FQGTGA. Trimming stripped 0 bases from V and 4 bases from J, with 12 bases between.

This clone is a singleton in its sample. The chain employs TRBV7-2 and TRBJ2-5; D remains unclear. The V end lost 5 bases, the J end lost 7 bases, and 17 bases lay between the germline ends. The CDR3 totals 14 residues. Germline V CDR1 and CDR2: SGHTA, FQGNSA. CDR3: CASSRGVPSGTQYF. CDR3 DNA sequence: TGTGCCAGCAGCCGTGGCGTGCCCTCGGGGACCCAGTACTTC.

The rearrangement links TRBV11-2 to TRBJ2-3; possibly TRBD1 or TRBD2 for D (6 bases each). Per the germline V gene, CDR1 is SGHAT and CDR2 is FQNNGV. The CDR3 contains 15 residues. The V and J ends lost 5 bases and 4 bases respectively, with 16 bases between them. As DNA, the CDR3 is TGTGCCAGCAGCCGCCTCCAAGGGGGGTCAGATACGCAGTATTTT. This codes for CASSRLQGGSDTQYF. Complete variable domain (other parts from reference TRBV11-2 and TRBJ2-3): EAGVAQSPRYKIIEKRQSVAFWCNPISGHATLYWYQQILGQGPKLLIQFQNNGVVDDSQLPKDRFSAERLKGVDSTLKIQPAKLEDSAVYLCASSRLQGGSDTQYFGPGTRLTVL.

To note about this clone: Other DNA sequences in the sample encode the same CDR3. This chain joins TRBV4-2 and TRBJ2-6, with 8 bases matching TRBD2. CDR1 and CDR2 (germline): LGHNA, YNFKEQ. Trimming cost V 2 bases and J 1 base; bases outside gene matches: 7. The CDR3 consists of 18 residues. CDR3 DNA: TGTGCCAGCAGCCAATCTGAAGGCGGGGGGTCTGGGGCCAACGTCCTGACTTTC. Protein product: CASSQSEGGGSGANVLTF.